The rows below give T cell receptor beta chains drawn from one sample of a study of blood T cell repertoires in COVID-19. Here immunoSEQ multiplex PCR was the method, and the copy in TCRdb shows in-frame clones only, minus some. This sample has 390,000 or so clones, with roughly 86% found just once. The sample was peripheral blood. These receptors originate from a woman younger than 45 with COVID-19, enrolled during active disease. Both conserved end residues are part of each CDR3. Fields, in order: clone size, D gene, V gene, J gene, CDR3 DNA, CDR3 protein. A D gene is named only where the DNA matches it firmly. Clone size is not always given. Where it is, it says once, few, many or a class for expanded clones.

.	.	TRBV24-1	TRBJ1-5	TGTGCCACAAGTGGTGCGGGTAACAATCAGCCCCAGCATTTT	CATSGAGNNQPQHF
.	TRBD1	TRBV7-2	TRBJ1-1	TGTGCCAGCAGCTCACAGGGGATGGTCACTGAAGCTTTCTTT	CASSSQGMVTEAFF
.	.	TRBV10-3	TRBJ1-3	TGTGCCATCAGTGACCGTAGCTCTGGAAACACCATATATTTT	CAISDRSSGNTIYF
.	.	TRBV7-3	TRBJ2-5	TGTGCCAGCAGCCGATTCCCCGGGAGCATGGAGACCCAGTACTTC	CASSRFPGSMETQYF
.	TRBD1	TRBV7-9	TRBJ2-2	TGTGCCAGCACCCAGGGGGCGAACACCGGGGAGCTGTTTTTT	CASTQGANTGELFF
.	TRBD2	TRBV25-1	TRBJ2-2	TGTGCCAGCAGTGGAGGGACTATAGGCGGGGAGCTGTTTTTT	CASSGGTIGGELFF
.	TRBD2	TRBV3-1/TRBV3-2	TRBJ2-2	TGTGCCAGCAGCCAAGCTCTGGCTAGCGGGAGAGGAGGGGAGCTGTTTTTT	CASSQALASGRGGELFF
.	TRBD2	TRBV11-2	TRBJ2-7	TGTGCCAGCAGCCCTTGGGCTAGCGGCATAAGCTCCTACGAGCAGTACTTC	CASSPWASGISSYEQYF
.	.	TRBV29-1	TRBJ2-7	TGCAGCGTTGATTATTTCGGCGAGCAGTACTTC	CSVDYFGEQYF
once	.	TRBV12-3/TRBV12-4	TRBJ2-3	TGTGCCAGCAGTACAGGGACAGATACGCAGTATTTT	CASSTGTDTQYF
few	TRBD2	TRBV2	TRBJ2-2	TGTGCCAGCAGTGGTCGGACGGGAGGGTTGGGCACCGGGGAGCTGTTTTTT	CASSGRTGGLGTGELFF
few	TRBD1	TRBV5-1	TRBJ1-1	TGCGCCAGCAGCTTCACAGGGGAATGGACTGAAGCTTTCTTT	CASSFTGEWTEAFF
.	.	TRBV7-3	TRBJ2-3	TGTGCCAGCAGCTTTGGCGGTACTAGCACAGATACGCAGTATTTT	CASSFGGTSTDTQYF
.	.	TRBV28	TRBJ1-1	TGTGCCAGCAGTAGCAACCCCTCGGGACATATGAACACTGAAGCTTTCTTT	CASSSNPSGHMNTEAFF
.	TRBD1	TRBV28	TRBJ1-1	TGTGCCAGCAGTTCCCAGAACCCAGGGGGCATAGCTGAAGCTTTCTTT	CASSSQNPGGIAEAFF
.	TRBD1	TRBV27	TRBJ2-2	TGTGCCAGCAGCTTGGACAGGGCCAACACCGGGGAGCTGTTTTTT	CASSLDRANTGELFF
.	.	TRBV7-9	TRBJ1-2	TGTGCCAGCAGCCAACCGACAGGTGGTGATGGCTACACCTTC	CASSQPTGGDGYTF
.	.	TRBV27	TRBJ2-1	TGTGCCAGCAGTGCACAAGCCTACAATGAGCAGTTCTTC	CASSAQAYNEQFF
.	TRBD1	TRBV28	TRBJ2-7	TGTGCCAGCAGTACAGGGGGCGGGCAGTACTTC	CASSTGGGQYF
.	.	TRBV7-9	TRBJ2-3	TGTGCCAGCAGCTTACTCGCGGGTTTGAGCACAGATACGCAGTATTTT	CASSLLAGLSTDTQYF
.	TRBD1	TRBV7-9	TRBJ2-7	TGTGCCAGCAGCCCCCCGGTGCAGGGGGCTTACGAGCAGTACTTC	CASSPPVQGAYEQYF
.	.	TRBV4-2	TRBJ2-1	TGTGCCAGCAGCCACCTTAGTAGAGGGAAAGGGAATGAGCAGTTCTTC	CASSHLSRGKGNEQFF
.	TRBD2	TRBV11-3	TRBJ2-7	TGTGCCAGCAGCTCGGGAGGCCTCGAGGACTCCGAGCAGTACTTC	CASSSGGLEDSEQYF
many	.	TRBV7-9	TRBJ1-2	TGTGCCAGCAGCTTGGAGCGGGGGGGCTCTAACTATGGCTACACCTTC	CASSLERGGSNYGYTF
.	.	TRBV2	TRBJ1-2	TGTGCCAGCAGTGAAGGAGTGTCGCTTACTAACTATGGCTACACCTTC	CASSEGVSLTNYGYTF
.	.	TRBV11-2	TRBJ1-4	TGTGCCAGCAGCTTTGGACAGCCTGGGGAAAAACTGTTTTTT	CASSFGQPGEKLFF
once	.	TRBV5-8	TRBJ2-7	TGTGCCAGCAGCCGAATTCGATTACAGGGATACGAGCAGTACTTC	CASSRIRLQGYEQYF
.	TRBD2	TRBV28	TRBJ2-2	TGTGCCAGCACCCCGGGACTAGCGCTTTTTCAGGCCGGGGAGCTGTTTTTT	CASTPGLALFQAGELFF
few	TRBD2	TRBV7-9	TRBJ2-6	TGTGCCAGCAGCCCGAGGGCGAGGAGCGGGAGTTGGGGGGCCAACGTCCTGACTTTC	CASSPRARSGSWGANVLTF
.	.	TRBV29-1	TRBJ2-5	TGCAGCGTTGAGAGAGGGTATGCGGAGACCCAGTACTTC	CSVERGYAETQYF
.	.	TRBV24-1	TRBJ2-3	TGTGCCACCGGGCCCAGCACAGATACGCAGTATTTT	CATGPSTDTQYF
.	.	TRBV5-6	TRBJ1-4	TGTGCCAGCAGCCCCGACAGACCAACTAATGAAAAACTGTTTTTT	CASSPDRPTNEKLFF
.	.	TRBV27	TRBJ2-7	TGTGCCAGCAGTTTGCCGGGAAGCTCCTACGAGCAGTACTTC	CASSLPGSSYEQYF
.	TRBD2	TRBV6-1	TRBJ2-3	TGTGCCAGCAGTGGCCCTCTAGCGGGAGGAACAGATACGCAGTATTTT	CASSGPLAGGTDTQYF
.	.	TRBV6-6	TRBJ1-5	TGTGCCAGCAAGGGAGGGGATCAGCCCCAGCATTTT	CASKGGDQPQHF
.	TRBD1	TRBV24-1	TRBJ1-2	TGTGCCACATCGACAGGGGACTATGGCTACACCTTC	CATSTGDYGYTF
.	.	TRBV19	TRBJ1-6	TGTGCCACGTCGGACAATTGGGATTCACCCCTCCACTTT	CATSDNWDSPLHF
.	TRBD2	TRBV5-1	TRBJ2-7	TGCGCCAGCAGCCCAGGACTAGCGGGACCCCCGATGAGCCGGTACTTC	CASSPGLAGPPMSRYF
.	.	TRBV6-5	TRBJ1-6	TGTGCCACCTACCTCCGGGCGGGTAATTCACCCCTCCACTTT	CATYLRAGNSPLHF
few	.	TRBV7-2	TRBJ2-1	TGTGCCAGCAGCTTAGGAGACTCTTTCTCCTACAATGAGCAGTTCTTC	CASSLGDSFSYNEQFF
once	.	TRBV5-1	TRBJ1-3	TGCGCCAGCAGCTTGGCCGGGGGTTCGGGCGGAAACACCATATATTTT	CASSLAGGSGGNTIYF
.	.	TRBV28	TRBJ2-7	TGTGCCAGCAGCCCTTCGGGCGGGTACGAGCAGTACTTC	CASSPSGGYEQYF
.	.	TRBV6-5	TRBJ2-1	TGTGCCAGCAGGGTAGACTTGCTCAATGAGCAGTTCTTC	CASRVDLLNEQFF
.	TRBD2	TRBV5-1	TRBJ2-1	TGCGCCAGCAGCCATGGACTAGCGGGTGGGGGTGGTGAGCAGTTCTTC	CASSHGLAGGGGEQFF
.	.	TRBV24-1	TRBJ1-2	TGTGCCACCAGTGACGCGGTCAGGGAAAACTATGGCTACACCTTC	CATSDAVRENYGYTF
.	TRBD2	TRBV28	TRBJ2-7	TGTGCCTCCTTTGGGAGACTAGCGGAGGGGGACGAGCAGTACTTC	CASFGRLAEGDEQYF
once	TRBD1	TRBV7-9	TRBJ1-2	TGTGCCAGCAGCTCAAATTTTTTACAGGGGTATGGCTACACCTTC	CASSSNFLQGYGYTF
.	.	TRBV4-1	TRBJ2-7	TGCGCCAGCAGTTACACCGGGACTGGAGATTACGAGCAGTACTTC	CASSYTGTGDYEQYF
.	.	TRBV4-3	TRBJ2-5	TGCGCCAGCAGCCGAAAGCGGGTCTCGGGCGGAGAGACCCAGTACTTC	CASSRKRVSGGETQYF
.	.	TRBV19	TRBJ1-5	TGTGCCAGTAGCGACACCGGGGGAAATCAGCCCCAGCATTTT	CASSDTGGNQPQHF
.	TRBD1	TRBV9	TRBJ2-3	TGTGCCAGCAGCACCTCCCTGTGGACAGGGGGCTCAGATACGCAGTATTTT	CASSTSLWTGGSDTQYF